Following are 14 T cell receptor beta chains from one sample sequenced in a study of blood T cell repertoires in COVID-19. Clones were sequenced by immunoSEQ multiplex PCR, and TCRdb holds only the in-frame ones, with some missing. The sample includes roughly 60,000 clones, 85% to 90% of them seen just once. The sample comprised peripheral blood. The receptors originated from a man aged 65 to 85 with acute or convalescent COVID-19.

This rearrangement joins TRBV19 to TRBJ2-7; 11 bases line up with TRBD1. Germline trimming cut 7 bases from V and 2 bases from J; bases unmatched to any gene: 4. The germline V gene has CDR1 LNHDA and CDR2 SQIVND (reference sequence). The CDR3 totals 14 residues. CDR3 residues: CASTKGQGAYEQYF. The DNA of the CDR3 is TGTGCCAGTACCAAGGGACAGGGGGCCTACGAGCAGTACTTC.

The V and J genes are TRBV28 and TRBJ2-7, with TRBD1 matching 9 bases. V was pared by 6 bases and J by 3 bases, with 6 bases of the junction left unmatched. This CDR3 is 14 amino acids long. Germline values: CDR1 MDHEN, CDR2 SYDVKM. CDR3 nucleotide sequence: TGTGCCAGCAGGGGGACAGGGTCTTTCTACGAGCAGTACTTC. This translates into CASRGTGSFYEQYF.

Only one count was recorded for this clone. The genes are TRBV6-5 and TRBJ2-3; 11 bases map to TRBD2. This CDR3 spans 16 amino acids. In germline, CDR1 is MNHEY, CDR2 SVGAGI. The trim removed 2 bases at V and 6 bases at J, leaving 7 bases unmatched. The CDR3 DNA reads as TGTGCCAGCAGTTACCTTACTAGCGGGAGAACCGATACGCAGTATTTT. Amino acid sequence: CASSYLTSGRTDTQYF.

The chain uses TRBV28 and TRBJ1-1, with a tentative D call TRBD1 (5 bases). V was shortened by 3 bases and J by 10 bases, with 9 bases between the two germline ends. The CDR3 runs 11 residues. Germline loops: CDR1 MDHEN, CDR2 SYDVKM. The CDR3 spells CASSFKQGAFF. In DNA, the CDR3 is TGTGCCAGCAGTTTTAAGCAGGGAGCTTTCTTT.

This clone was seen more than once but under ten times. This sequence joins TRBV9 and TRBJ2-1; D gene unclear. Germline V gene lookup returns CDR1 SGDLS and CDR2 YYNGEE. V shed 1 base and J shed 3 bases, with 8 bases lying between them. This CDR3 spans 14 amino acids. The CDR3 reads CASSVQQHYNEQFF. In nucleotides, the CDR3 is TGTGCCAGCAGCGTACAACAGCACTACAATGAGCAGTTCTTC. Supplemented by reference TRBV9 and TRBJ2-1, the full variable domain reads DSGVTQTPKHLITATGQRVTLRCSPRSGDLSVYWYQQSLDQGLQFLIQYYNGEERAKGNILERFSAQQFPDLHSELNLSSLELGDSALYFCASSVQQHYNEQFFGPGTRLTVL.

The V gene is TRBV5-1, the J gene TRBJ2-3, with D possibly TRBD1 on 5 matching bases. CDR3 size: 15 residues. Per germline, CDR1 SGHRS and CDR2 YFSETQ. V was cut by 4 bases and J by 4 bases, with 16 bases left in between. The CDR3 sequence: CASSHTGPRADTQYF. CDR3 bases: TGCGCCAGCAGCCACACAGGTCCTCGCGCAGATACGCAGTATTTT.

This clone occurred a few times. The V gene is TRBV18, the J gene TRBJ1-6, with D uncertain. V was pared by 2 bases and J by 5 bases, with 4 bases between. The length of the CDR3 is 13 residues. CDR1 and CDR2 (germline): KGHSH, LQKENI. The CDR3 nucleotides are TGTGCCAGCTCACCAGCGGATAATTCACCCCTCCACTTT. This encodes CASSPADNSPLHF.

The chain links TRBV25-1 to TRBJ2-6; D remains ambiguous. With 4 bases removed from V and 2 bases from J, the gap between germline ends came to 3 bases. Per germline, CDR1 MGHDK and CDR2 SYGVNS. The CDR3 totals 13 residues. CDR3 sequence: CASSAAGANVLTF. The CDR3 DNA reads TGTGCCAGCAGTGCAGCTGGGGCCAACGTCCTGACTTTC.

The chain has TRBV28 and TRBJ2-7; possible D gene TRBD1, 6 bases. The CDR3 is made up of 14 amino acids. With 5 bases removed from V and 1 base from J, the gap between germline ends came to 12 bases. Germline CDR1 and CDR2: MDHEN and SYDVKM. In DNA, the CDR3 is TGTGCCAGCAGTCCCGGGACACCGTCCTACGAGCAGTACTTC. Amino acids: CASSPGTPSYEQYF.

The chain links TRBV19 to TRBJ1-5; 12 bases map to TRBD1. Per germline, CDR1 LNHDA and CDR2 SQIVND (reference sequence). V lost 3 bases and J lost 0; bases outside the gene matches: 3. CDR3 length: 17 amino acids. The CDR3 DNA reads as TGTGCCAGTAGTATCGGGACAGGGGGCCTTAGCAATCAGCCCCAGCATTTT. Its protein is CASSIGTGGLSNQPQHF.

This chain connects TRBV6-5 to TRBJ1-5; 7 nucleotides match TRBD1. From germline, CDR1 is MNHEY and CDR2 SVGAGI. V shed 10 bases and J 6 bases; nucleotides not matched to a gene: 9. The CDR3 covers 13 residues. CDR3 in DNA: TGTGCCACGAGGACCCAGGGGGGTCAGCCCCAGCATTTT. Translated, it gives CATRTQGGQPQHF.

The V call is TRBV28, the J call TRBJ2-2; TRBD2 might be the D (7 bases). The germline V gene has CDR1 MDHEN and CDR2 SYDVKM. The V end lost 7 bases, the J end lost 6 bases, and 9 bases lay between the germline ends. The CDR3 runs to 12 residues. CDR3 bases: TGTGCCAGCACCGGGGGGCCCGGGGAGCTGTTTTTT. Translating gives CASTGGPGELFF.

The V and J genes are TRBV3-1 (or the pseudogene TRBV3-2) and TRBJ1-1; the match to TRBD1 covers 8 bases. CDR1 is LGHDT and CDR2 is YNNKEL in the germline V gene (reference sequence). After removal of 2 bases from V and 1 base from J, the junction contained 3 bases not matched to a gene. The CDR3 totals 15 residues. The CDR3 here is CASSQIQGGNTEAFF. The CDR3 coding sequence is TGTGCCAGCAGCCAAATACAGGGGGGGAACACTGAAGCTTTCTTT.

V and J are TRBV3-1 (or the pseudogene TRBV3-2) and TRBJ1-4, with D unresolved. Germline lookup yields CDR1 LGHDT and CDR2 YNNKEL (reference sequence). Trimming stripped 5 bases from V and 3 bases from J, with 7 bases between. The CDR3 has 13 amino acids. The CDR3 spells CASSLQANEKLFF. CDR3 nucleotides: TGTGCCAGCAGCTTACAAGCTAATGAAAAACTGTTTTTT.